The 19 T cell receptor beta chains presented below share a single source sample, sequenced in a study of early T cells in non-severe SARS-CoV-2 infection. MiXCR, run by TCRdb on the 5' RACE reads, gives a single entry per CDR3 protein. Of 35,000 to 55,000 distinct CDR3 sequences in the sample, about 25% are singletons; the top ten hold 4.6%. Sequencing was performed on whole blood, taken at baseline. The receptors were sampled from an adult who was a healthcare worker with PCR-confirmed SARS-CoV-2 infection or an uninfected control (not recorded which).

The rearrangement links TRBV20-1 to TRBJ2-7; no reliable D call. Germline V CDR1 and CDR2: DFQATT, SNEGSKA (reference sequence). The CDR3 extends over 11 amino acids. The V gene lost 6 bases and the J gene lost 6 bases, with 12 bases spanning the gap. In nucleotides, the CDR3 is TGCAGTGCCCCCCTTCCGACCGAGCAGTACTTC. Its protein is CSAPLPTEQYF.

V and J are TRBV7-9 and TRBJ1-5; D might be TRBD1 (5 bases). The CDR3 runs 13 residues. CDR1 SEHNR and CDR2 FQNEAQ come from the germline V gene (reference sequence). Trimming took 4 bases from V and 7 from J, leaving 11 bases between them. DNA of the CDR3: TGTGCCAGCAGCTCTGCAGGGCGCCAGCCCCAGCATTTT. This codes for CASSSAGRQPQHF.

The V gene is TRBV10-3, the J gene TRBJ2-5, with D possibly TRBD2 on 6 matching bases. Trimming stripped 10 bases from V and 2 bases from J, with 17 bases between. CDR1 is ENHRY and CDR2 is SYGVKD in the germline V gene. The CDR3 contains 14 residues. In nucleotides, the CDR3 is TGTGCCACCCTGCGAAGACTAGATCAAGAGACCCAGTACTTC. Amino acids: CATLRRLDQETQYF.

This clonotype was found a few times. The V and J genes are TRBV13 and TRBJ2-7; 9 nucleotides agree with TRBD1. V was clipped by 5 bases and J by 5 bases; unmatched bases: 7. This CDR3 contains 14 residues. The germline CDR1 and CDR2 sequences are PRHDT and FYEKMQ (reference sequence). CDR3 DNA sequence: TGTGCCAGCAGCCCCGGGACAGGGTTCGACGAGCAGTACTTC. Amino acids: CASSPGTGFDEQYF.

In nucleotides, the CDR3 is TGTGCCAGCAGTGCGGGACAGGGGATGAACACTGAAGCTTTCTTT. This sequence encodes CASSAGQGMNTEAFF. This rearrangement joins TRBV6-5 to TRBJ1-1; 10 bases agree with TRBD1. Trimming took 5 bases from V and 0 from J; bases not matched to a gene: 3. This CDR3 has 15 residues. Germline loops: CDR1 MNHEY, CDR2 SVGAGI.

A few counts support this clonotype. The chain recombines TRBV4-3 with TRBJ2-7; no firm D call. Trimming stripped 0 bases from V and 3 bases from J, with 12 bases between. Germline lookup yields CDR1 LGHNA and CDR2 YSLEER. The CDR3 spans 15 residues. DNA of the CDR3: TGCGCCAGCAGCCAAGATTTTATTGCCAGCTACGAGCAGTACTTC. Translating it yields CASSQDFIASYEQYF.

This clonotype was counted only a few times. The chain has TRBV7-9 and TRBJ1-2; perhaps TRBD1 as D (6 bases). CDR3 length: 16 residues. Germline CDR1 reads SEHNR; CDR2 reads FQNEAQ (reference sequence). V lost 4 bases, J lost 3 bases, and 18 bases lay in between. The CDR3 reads CASSSVRDIGHYGYTF. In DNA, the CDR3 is TGTGCCAGCAGCTCCGTTCGGGACATAGGGCACTATGGCTACACCTTC.

DNA for the CDR3: TGTGCCAGCAGCCCGGGGGCCCACGAGCAGTACTTC. It is translated as CASSPGAHEQYF. The chain employs TRBV6-2 or TRBV6-3 and TRBJ2-7, with D tentatively TRBD1 or TRBD2 (6 bases each). Germline-derived CDR1 and CDR2 are MNHEY and SVGEGT. Trimming removed 6 bases from V and 5 bases from J, with 11 bases in between. The CDR3 runs to 12 residues.

CDR3 nucleotide sequence: TGCAGTGCTAGACTGGGACTAGCGGGGGGGATAGATACGCAGTATTTT. Translated: CSARLGLAGGIDTQYF. V is TRBV20-1 and J is TRBJ2-3, with TRBD2 matching 16 bases. With 2 bases clipped from V and 5 bases from J, the junction kept 4 bases outside the gene matches. Germline V gene data show CDR1 as DFQATT and CDR2 as SNEGSKA (reference sequence). The CDR3 has 16 residues.

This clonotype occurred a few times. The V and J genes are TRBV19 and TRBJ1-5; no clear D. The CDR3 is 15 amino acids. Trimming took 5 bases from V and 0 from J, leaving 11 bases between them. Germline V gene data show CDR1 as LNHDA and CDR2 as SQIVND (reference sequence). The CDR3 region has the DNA TGTGCCAGTAGTGGAGGTCTGAATAGCAATCAGCCCCAGCATTTT. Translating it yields CASSGGLNSNQPQHF. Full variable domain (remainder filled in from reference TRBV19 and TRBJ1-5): DGGITQSPKYLFRKEGQNVTLSCEQNLNHDAMYWYRQDPGQGLRLIYYSQIVNDFQKGDIAEGYSVSREKKESFPLTVTSAQKNPTAFYLCASSGGLNSNQPQHFGDGTRLSIL.

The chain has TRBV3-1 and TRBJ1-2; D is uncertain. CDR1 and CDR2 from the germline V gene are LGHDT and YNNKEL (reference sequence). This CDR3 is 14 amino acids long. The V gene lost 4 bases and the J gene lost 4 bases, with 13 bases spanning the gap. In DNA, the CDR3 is TGTGCCAGCAGCCCCCAAGCGGGGTCCTATGGCTACACCTTC. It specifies CASSPQAGSYGYTF.

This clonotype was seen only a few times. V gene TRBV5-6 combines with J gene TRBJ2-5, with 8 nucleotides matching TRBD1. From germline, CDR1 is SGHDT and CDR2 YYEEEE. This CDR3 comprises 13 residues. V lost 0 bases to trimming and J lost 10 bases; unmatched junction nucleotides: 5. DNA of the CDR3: TGTGCCAGCAGCTTGGGGGACAGGTCCGTCCAGTACTTC. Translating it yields CASSLGDRSVQYF.

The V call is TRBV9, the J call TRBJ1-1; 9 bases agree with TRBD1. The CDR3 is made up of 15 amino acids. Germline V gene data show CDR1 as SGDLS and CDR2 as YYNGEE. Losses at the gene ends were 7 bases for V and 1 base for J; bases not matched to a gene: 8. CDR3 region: CASQRMGQGNTEAFF. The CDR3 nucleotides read TGTGCCAGCCAAAGAATGGGACAGGGGAACACTGAAGCTTTCTTT.

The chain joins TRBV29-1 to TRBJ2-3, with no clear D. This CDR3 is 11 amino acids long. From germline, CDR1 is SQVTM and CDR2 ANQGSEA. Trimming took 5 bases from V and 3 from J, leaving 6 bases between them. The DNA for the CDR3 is TGCAGCGTTTCCGTTACAGATACGCAGTATTTT. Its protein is CSVSVTDTQYF.

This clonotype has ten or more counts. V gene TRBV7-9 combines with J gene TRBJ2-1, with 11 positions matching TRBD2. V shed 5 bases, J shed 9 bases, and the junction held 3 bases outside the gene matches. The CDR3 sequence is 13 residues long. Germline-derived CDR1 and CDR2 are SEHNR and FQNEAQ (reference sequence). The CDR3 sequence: CASSLTSGAEQFF. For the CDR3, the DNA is TGTGCCAGCAGCCTGACTAGCGGGGCTGAGCAGTTCTTC.

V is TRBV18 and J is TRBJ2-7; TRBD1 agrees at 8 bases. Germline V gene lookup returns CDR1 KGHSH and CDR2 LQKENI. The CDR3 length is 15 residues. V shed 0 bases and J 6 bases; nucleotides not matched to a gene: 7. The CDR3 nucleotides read TGTGCCAGCTCACCACCGTCCGGACAGGGTGTCGAGCAGTACTTC. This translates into CASSPPSGQGVEQYF.

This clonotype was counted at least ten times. The CDR3 nucleotides read TGTGCCAGTAGTCTAGGAGACTACGAGCAGTACTTC. This codes for CASSLGDYEQYF. The V gene is TRBV19, the J gene TRBJ2-7; the D is unclear. This CDR3 is 12 amino acids long. V was trimmed by 5 bases and J by 3 bases, leaving 8 bases between them. Germline CDR1 reads LNHDA; CDR2 reads SQIVND (reference sequence).

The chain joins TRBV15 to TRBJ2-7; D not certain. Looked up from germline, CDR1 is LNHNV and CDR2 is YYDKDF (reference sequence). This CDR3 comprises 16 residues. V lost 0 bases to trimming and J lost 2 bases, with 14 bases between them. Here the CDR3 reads CATSRESLLLTYEQYF. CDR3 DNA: TGTGCCACCAGCAGAGAGTCTCTACTACTAACCTACGAGCAGTACTTC.

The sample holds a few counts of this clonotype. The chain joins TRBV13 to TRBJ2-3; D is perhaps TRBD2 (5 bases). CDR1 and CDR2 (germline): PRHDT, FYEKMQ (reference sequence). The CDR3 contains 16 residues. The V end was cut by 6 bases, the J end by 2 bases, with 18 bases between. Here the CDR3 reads CASSRGSVLLTDTQYF. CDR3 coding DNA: TGTGCCAGCAGTCGAGGGTCTGTTTTACTCACAGATACGCAGTATTTT. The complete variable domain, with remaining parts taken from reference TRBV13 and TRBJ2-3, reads AAGVIQSPRHLIKEKRETATLKCYPIPRHDTVYWYQQGPGQDPQFLISFYEKMQSDKGSIPDRFSAQQFSDYHSELNMSSLELGDSALYFCASSRGSVLLTDTQYFGPGTRLTVL.